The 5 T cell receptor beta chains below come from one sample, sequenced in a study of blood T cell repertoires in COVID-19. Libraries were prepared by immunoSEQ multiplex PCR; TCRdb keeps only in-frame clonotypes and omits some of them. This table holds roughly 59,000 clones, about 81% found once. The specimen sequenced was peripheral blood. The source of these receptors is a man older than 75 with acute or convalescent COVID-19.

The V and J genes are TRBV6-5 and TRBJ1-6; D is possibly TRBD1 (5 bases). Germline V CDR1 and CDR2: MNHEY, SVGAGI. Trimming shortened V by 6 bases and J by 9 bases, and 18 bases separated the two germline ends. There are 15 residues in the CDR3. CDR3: CASRPQGNPSSPLHF. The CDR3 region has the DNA TGTGCCAGCAGGCCTCAGGGAAACCCCAGTTCACCCCTCCACTTT.

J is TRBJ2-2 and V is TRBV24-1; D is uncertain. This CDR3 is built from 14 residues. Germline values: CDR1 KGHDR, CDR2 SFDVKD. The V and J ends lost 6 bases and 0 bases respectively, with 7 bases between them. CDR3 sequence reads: CATSPEANTGELFF. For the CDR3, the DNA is TGTGCCACCAGTCCAGAGGCGAACACCGGGGAGCTGTTTTTT.

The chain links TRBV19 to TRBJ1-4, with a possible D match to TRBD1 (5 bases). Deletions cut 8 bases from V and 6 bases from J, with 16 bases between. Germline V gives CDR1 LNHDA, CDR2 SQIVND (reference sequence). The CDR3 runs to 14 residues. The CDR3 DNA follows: TGTGCCAGTGGCTACAGGATTCTTGATGAAAAACTGTTTTTT. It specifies CASGYRILDEKLFF.

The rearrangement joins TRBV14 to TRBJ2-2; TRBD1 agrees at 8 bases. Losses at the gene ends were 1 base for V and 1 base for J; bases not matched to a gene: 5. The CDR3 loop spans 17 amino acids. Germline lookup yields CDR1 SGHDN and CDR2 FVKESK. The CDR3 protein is CASSQVSGTGNTGELFF. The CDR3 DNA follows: TGTGCCAGCAGCCAAGTCTCCGGGACAGGGAACACCGGGGAGCTGTTTTTT.

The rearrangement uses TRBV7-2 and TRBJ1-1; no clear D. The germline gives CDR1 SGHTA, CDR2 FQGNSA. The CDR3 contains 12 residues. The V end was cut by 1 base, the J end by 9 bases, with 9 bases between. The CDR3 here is CASSLGAGKAFF. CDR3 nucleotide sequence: TGTGCCAGCAGCTTAGGGGCAGGCAAAGCTTTCTTT. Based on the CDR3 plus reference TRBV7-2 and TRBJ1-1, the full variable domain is GAGVSQSPSNKVTEKGKDVELRCDPISGHTALYWYRQSLGQGLEFLIYFQGNSAPDKSGLPSDRFSAERTGGSVSTLTIQRTQQEDSAVYLCASSLGAGKAFFGQGTRLTVV.